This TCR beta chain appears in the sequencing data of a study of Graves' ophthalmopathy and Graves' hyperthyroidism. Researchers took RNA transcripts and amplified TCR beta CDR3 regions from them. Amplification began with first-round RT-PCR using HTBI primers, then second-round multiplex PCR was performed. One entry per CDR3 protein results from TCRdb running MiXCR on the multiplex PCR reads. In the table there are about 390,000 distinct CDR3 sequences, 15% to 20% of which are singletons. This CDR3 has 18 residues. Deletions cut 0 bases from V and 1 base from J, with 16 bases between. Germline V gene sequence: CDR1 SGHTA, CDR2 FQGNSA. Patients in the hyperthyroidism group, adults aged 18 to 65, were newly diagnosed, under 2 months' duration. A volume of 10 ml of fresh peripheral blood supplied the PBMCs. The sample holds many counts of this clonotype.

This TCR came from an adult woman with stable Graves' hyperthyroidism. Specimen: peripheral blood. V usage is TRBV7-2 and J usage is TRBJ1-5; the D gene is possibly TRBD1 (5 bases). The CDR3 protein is CASSLAGSGTASNQPQHF. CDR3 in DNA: TGTGCCAGCAGCTTAGCGGGCTCAGGGACGGCGAGCAATCAGCCCCAGCATTTT.